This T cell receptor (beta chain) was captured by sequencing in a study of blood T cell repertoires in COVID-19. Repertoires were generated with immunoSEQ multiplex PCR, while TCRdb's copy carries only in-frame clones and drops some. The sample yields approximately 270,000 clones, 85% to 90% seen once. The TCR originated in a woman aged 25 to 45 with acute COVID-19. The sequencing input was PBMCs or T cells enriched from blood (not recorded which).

CDR3 sequence reads: CASSPQQGADQPQHF. CDR3 coding DNA: TGTGCCAGCTCACCCCAGCAGGGGGCGGATCAGCCCCAGCATTTT. This chain links TRBV18 with TRBJ1-5; 8 positions match TRBD1. The CDR3 has 15 amino acids. V was pared by 3 bases and J by 5 bases, with 6 bases of the junction left unmatched. Germline V gene sequence: CDR1 KGHSH, CDR2 LQKENI.